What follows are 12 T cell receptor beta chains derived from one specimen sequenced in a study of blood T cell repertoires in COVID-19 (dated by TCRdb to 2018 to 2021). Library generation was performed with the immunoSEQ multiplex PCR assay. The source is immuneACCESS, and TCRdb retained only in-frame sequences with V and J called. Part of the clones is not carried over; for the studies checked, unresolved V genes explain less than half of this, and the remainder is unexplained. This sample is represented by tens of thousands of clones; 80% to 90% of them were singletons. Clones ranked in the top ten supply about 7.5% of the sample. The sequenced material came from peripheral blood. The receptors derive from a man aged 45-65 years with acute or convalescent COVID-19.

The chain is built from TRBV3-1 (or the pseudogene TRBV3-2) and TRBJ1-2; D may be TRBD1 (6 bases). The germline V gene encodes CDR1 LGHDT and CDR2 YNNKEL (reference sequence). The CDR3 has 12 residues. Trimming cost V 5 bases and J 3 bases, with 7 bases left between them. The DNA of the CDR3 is TGTGCCAGCAGCTGGACAGACTATGGCTACACCTTC. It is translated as CASSWTDYGYTF.

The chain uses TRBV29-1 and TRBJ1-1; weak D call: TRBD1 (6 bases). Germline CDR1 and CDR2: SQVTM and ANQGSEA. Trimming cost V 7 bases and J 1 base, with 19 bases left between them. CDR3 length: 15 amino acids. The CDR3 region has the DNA TGCAGCGCTTCCGGGACAAGAGAAGGGAACACTGAAGCTTTCTTT. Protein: CSASGTREGNTEAFF.

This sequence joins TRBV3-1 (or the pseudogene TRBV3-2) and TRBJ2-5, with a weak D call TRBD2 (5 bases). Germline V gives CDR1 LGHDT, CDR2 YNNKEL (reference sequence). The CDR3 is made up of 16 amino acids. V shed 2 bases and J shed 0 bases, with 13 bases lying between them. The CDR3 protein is CASSQPFSGHQETQYF. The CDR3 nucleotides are TGTGCCAGCAGCCAACCTTTCAGCGGACACCAAGAGACCCAGTACTTC.

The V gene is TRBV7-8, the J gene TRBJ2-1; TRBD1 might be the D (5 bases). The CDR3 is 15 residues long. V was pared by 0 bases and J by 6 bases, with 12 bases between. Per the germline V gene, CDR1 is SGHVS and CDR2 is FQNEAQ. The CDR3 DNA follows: TGTGCCAGCAGCTTAGCTGGGGCGTCGAGCAATGAGCAGTTCTTC. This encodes CASSLAGASSNEQFF.

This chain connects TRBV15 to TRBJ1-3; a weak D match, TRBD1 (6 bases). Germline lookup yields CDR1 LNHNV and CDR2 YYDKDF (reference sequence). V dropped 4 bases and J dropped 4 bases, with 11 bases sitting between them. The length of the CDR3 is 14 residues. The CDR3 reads CATSKGGTGNTIYF. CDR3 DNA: TGTGCCACCAGCAAGGGGGGGACCGGAAACACCATATATTTT.

The CDR3 here is CASSSSGKQFF. The CDR3 nucleotides are TGTGCCAGTAGTTCGTCGGGGAAGCAGTTCTTC. The J gene is TRBJ2-1, the V gene TRBV19; possibly TRBD2 for D (5 bases). Germline values: CDR1 LNHDA, CDR2 SQIVND (reference sequence). With 5 bases removed from V and 11 bases from J, the gap between germline ends came to 10 bases. The CDR3 has 11 residues.

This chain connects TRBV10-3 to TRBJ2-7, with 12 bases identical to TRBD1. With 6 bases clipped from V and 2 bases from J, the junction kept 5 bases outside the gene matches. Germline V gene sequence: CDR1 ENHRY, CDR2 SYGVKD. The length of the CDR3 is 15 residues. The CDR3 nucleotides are TGTGCCATCAGCGTGGGACAGGGGGCCGCCTACGAGCAGTACTTC. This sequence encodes CAISVGQGAAYEQYF.

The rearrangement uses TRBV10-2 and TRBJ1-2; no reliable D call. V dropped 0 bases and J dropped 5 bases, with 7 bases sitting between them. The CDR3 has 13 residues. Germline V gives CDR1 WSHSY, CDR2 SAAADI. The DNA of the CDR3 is TGCGCCAGCAGTGAGTCTAGTAAATATGGCTACACCTTC. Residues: CASSESSKYGYTF.

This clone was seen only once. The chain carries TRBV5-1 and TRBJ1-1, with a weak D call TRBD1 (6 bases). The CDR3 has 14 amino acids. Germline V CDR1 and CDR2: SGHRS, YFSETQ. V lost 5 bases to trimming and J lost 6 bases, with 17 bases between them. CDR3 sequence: CASSKQGDHAEAFF. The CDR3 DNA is TGCGCCAGCAGTAAACAGGGAGACCACGCTGAAGCTTTCTTT.

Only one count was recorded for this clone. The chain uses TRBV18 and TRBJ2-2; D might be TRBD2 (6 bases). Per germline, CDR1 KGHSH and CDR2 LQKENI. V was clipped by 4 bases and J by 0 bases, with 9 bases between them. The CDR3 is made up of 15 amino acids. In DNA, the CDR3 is TGTGCCAGCTCACGTGGAGGGACGAACACCGGGGAGCTGTTTTTT. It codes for CASSRGGTNTGELFF.

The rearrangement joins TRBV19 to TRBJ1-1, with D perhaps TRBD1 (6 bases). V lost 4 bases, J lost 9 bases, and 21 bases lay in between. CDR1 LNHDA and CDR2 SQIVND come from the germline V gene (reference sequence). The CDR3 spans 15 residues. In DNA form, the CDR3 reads TGTGCCAGTAGTAGCCGGTCGGGCAGGGGTGTAAAAGCTTTCTTT. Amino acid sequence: CASSSRSGRGVKAFF.

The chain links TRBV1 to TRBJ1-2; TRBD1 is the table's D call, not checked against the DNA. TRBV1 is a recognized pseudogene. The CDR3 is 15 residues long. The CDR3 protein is CTSSPPGQGKNGYTF. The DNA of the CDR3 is TGCACCAGCAGCCCACCGGGACAGGGGAAGAATGGCTACACCTTC.